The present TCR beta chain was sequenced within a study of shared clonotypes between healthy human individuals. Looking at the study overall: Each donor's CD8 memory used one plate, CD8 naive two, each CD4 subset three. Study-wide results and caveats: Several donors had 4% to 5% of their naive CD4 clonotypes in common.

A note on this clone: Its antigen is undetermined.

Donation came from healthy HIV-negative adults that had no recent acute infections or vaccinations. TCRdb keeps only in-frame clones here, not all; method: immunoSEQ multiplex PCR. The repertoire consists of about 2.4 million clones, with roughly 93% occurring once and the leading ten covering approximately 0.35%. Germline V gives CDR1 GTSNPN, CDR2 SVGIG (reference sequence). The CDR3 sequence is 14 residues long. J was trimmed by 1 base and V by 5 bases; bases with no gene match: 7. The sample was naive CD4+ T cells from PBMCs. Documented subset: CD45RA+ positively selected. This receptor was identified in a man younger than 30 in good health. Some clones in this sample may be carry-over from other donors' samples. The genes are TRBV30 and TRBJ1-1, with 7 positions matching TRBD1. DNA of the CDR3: TGTGCCTGGCGAGGGGGCTTGGGGAACACTGAAGCTTTCTTT. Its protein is CAWRGGLGNTEAFF.